This T cell receptor (beta chain) was observed in a study of low-dose radiotherapy and immunotherapy resistance in tumors (dated by TCRdb to about 2022). A note on the overall study: In Cohort 1, each fraction delivered 0.5 Gy every 2 weeks, and the prescribed total PTV dose was 6.5 Gy. Patients in Cohort 2 were given 1 Gy per fraction every two weeks, for a total of 13 Gy across 26 weeks. Patients were given nivolumab as a 240 mg flat dose every two weeks and ipilimumab at 1 mg/kg every six weeks, with both drugs delivered intravenously. Every two weeks, patients got intravenous cyclophosphamide at 200 mg/m2, given one day ahead of each radiation and immunotherapy administration. Starting on cycle 1 day 1, patients took 300 mg of aspirin by mouth once a day for four cycles. The trial did not randomize participants into treatment groups. Eight patients were included in the translational analysis, namely three from the first dose cohort plus the first five from the second dose cohort.

In its sample, this clonotype was seen many times. Its binding antigen is unknown. Per-nucleotide qualities are absent, and no much larger clonotype sits a single base away. These reads were obtained on an Illumina HiSeq 2500. To make first-strand cDNA, Superscript III was used along with a set of TRAV- and TRBV-specific primers so that both the TCRalpha and TCRbeta chains were covered. TCRs were amplified with Phusion for around 18 PCR cycles, with a constant-region primer paired with the adapter attached to the V primers. Amplification of the isolated mRNA was done with the MessageAmp II aRNA Amplification Kit, which involved a roughly 15-hour in vitro transcription at 37 degrees C. The Dynabeads mRNA DIRECT Purification Kit was used to isolate mRNA for TCR sequencing. Indexed Illumina adapters were added in a second roughly 25-cycle Phusion PCR, and the resulting products were purified with AMPure XP beads. From the authors' description of their analysis: Using custom Perl scripts, TCR sequences that encoded the same protein were pooled, out-of-frame sequences were dropped, and the abundance of each clonotype was calculated. TCR sequences supported by only a single read were excluded from analysis. Shannon entropy, Gini index, clonality, richness, and the frequency of TCRs shared between repertoires were included as repertoire metrics. Using fastp at Q25 and MiXCR, TCRdb reprocessed the public reads and kept productive beta chains. Entries that share a CDR3 protein sequence are merged under the most common genes and DNA. TCRdb, not the original authors, processed these V and J calls. This sample comprises 64,000 or so distinct CDR3 sequences, around 27% of them detected only once. The top ten clonotypes cover 6.6% of the sample.

Reading the germline V gene gives CDR1 SGHTS and CDR2 YDEGEE. Clipping removes 2 bases from V and 2 bases from J, with 4 as the unmatched junction base count. The cysteine opens and the phenylalanine closes a CDR3 of 15 amino acids. The only DNA kept is the CDR3, 45 bases in frame from the first base. According to the study, the label for this sample's time point signals: before trial treatment. The donors came from RACIN, which was a single-arm phase I dose-escalation trial that paired nivolumab and ipilimumab with aspirin, low-dose cyclophosphamide and low-dose radiotherapy. Patients with advanced, TIL-negative solid tumors were considered eligible.

The sequence links TRBV5-8 to TRBJ2-7; 10 central bases correspond to TRBD1. This specimen was PBMCs, taken before treatment. The source is a male donor with rectosigmoid adenocarcinoma. This receptor carries the CDR3 CASSFGTGATYEQYF. The nucleotide sequence reads TGTGCCAGCAGCTTCGGGACAGGGGCAACCTACGAGCAGTACTTC.